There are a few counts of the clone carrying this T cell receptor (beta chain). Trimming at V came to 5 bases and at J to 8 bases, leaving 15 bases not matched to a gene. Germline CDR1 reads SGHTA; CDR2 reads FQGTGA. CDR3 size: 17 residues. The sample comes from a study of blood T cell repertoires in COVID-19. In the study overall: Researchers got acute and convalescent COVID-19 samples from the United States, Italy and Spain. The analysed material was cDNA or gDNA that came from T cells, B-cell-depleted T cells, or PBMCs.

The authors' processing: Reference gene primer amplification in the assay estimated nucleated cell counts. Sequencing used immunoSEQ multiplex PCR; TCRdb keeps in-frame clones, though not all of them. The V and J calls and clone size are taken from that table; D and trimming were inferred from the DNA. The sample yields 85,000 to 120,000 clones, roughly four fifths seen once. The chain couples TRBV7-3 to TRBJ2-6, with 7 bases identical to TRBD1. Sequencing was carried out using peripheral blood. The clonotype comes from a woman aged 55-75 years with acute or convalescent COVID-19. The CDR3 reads CASSPMVVSGQTNVLTF. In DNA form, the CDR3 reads TGTGCCAGCAGCCCGATGGTTGTCTCGGGACAGACCAACGTCCTGACTTTC.